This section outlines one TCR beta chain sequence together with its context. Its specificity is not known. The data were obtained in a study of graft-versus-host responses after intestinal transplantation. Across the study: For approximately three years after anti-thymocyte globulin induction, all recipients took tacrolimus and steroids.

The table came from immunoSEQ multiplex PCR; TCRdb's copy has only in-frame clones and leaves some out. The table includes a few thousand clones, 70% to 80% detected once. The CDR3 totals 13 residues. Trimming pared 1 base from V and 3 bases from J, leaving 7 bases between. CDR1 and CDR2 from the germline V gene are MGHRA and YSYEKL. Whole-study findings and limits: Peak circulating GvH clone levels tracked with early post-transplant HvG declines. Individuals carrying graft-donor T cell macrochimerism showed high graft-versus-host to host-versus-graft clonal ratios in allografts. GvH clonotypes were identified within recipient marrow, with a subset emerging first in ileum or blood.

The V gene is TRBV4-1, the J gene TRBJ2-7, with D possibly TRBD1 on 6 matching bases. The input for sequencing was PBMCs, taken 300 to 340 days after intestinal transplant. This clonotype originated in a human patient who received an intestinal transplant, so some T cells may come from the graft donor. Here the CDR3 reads CASSQGTDYEQYF. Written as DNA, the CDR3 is TGCGCCAGCAGCCAAGGGACAGACTACGAGCAGTACTTC.